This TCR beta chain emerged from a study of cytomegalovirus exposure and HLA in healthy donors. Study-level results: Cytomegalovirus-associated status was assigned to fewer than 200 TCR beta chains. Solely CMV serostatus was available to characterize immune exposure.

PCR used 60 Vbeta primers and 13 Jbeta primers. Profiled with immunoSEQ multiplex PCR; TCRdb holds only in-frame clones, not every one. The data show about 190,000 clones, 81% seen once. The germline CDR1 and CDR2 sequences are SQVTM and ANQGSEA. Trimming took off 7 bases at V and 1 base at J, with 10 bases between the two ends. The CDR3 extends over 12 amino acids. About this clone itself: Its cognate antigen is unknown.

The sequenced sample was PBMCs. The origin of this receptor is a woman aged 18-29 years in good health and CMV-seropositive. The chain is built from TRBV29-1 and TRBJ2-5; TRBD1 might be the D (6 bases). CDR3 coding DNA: TGCAGCGGTGGACAGATCCAAGAGACCCAGTACTTC. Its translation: CSGGQIQETQYF.